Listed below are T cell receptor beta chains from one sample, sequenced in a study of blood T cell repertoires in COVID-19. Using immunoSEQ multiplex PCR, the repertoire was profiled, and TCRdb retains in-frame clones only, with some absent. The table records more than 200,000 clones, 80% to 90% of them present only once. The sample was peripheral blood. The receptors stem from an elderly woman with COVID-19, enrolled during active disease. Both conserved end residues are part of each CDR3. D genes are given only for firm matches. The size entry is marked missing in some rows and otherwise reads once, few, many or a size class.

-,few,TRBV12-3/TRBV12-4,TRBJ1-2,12,CASSFGGEGYTF,TGTGCCAGCAGTTTCGGGGGGGAAGGCTACACCTTC
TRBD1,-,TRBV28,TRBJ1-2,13,CASSYQGDYGYTF,TGTGCCAGCAGTTACCAGGGGGACTATGGCTACACCTTC
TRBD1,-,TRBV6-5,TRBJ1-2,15,CASSRTGGVVGGYTF,TGTGCCAGCAGCCGGACAGGGGGCGTAGTAGGTGGCTACACCTTC
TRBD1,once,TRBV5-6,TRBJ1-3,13,CASSRDRGNTIYF,TGTGCCAGCAGCAGGGACAGGGGAAACACCATATATTTT
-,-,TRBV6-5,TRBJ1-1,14,CASRFAKGGTEAFF,TGTGCCAGCAGATTCGCGAAGGGAGGCACTGAAGCTTTCTTT
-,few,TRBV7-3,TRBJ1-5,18,CASSCYLRLTANNQPQHF,TGTGCCAGCAGCTGCTACCTACGCCTGACAGCCAATAATCAGCCCCAGCATTTT
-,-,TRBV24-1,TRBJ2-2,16,CATSEQTLSNTGELFF,TGTGCCACCAGTGAGCAGACACTTTCGAACACCGGGGAGCTGTTTTTT
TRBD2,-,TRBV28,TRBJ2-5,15,CASSSRLAGGETQYF,TGTGCCAGCAGCTCACGACTAGCGGGTGGGGAGACCCAGTACTTC
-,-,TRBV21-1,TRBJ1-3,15,CASRTDRGSGNTIYF,TGTGCCAGCAGGACCGACAGGGGATCAGGAAACACCATATATTTT
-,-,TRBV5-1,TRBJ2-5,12,CASANSQETQYF,TGCGCCAGTGCGAATTCTCAAGAGACCCAGTACTTC
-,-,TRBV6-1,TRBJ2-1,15,CASSEALGSYNEQFF,TGTGCCAGCAGTGAAGCGCTTGGCAGCTACAATGAGCAGTTCTTC
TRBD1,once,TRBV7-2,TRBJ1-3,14,CASATGGSGNTIYF,TGTGCCAGCGCCACAGGGGGCAGTGGAAACACCATATATTTT
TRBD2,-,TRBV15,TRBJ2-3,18,CATSRGILGLTSTDTQYF,TGTGCCACCAGCAGAGGGATTTTGGGACTAACTAGCACAGATACGCAGTATTTT
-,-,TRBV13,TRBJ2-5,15,CASSLGAGIRETQYF,TGTGCCAGCAGCTTAGGGGCAGGGATTAGGGAGACCCAGTACTTC
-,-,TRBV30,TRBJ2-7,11,CAWTQSGEQYF,TGTGCCTGGACCCAGTCGGGCGAGCAGTACTTC
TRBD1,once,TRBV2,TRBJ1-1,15,CASSRQGASYTEAFF,TGTGCCAGCAGTAGACAGGGGGCCTCGTACACTGAAGCTTTCTTT
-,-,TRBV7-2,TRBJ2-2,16,CASSPAPTGATGELFF,TGTGCCAGCAGCCCCGCTCCGACAGGAGCCACCGGGGAGCTGTTTTTT
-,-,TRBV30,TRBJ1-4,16,CAWSRPQTVSREKLFF,TGTGCCTGGAGCCGTCCTCAGACAGTTTCTCGTGAAAAACTGTTTTTT
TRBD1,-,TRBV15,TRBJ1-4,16,CATSRGTTGVGEKLFF,TGTGCCACCAGCAGAGGGACTACAGGGGTTGGTGAAAAACTGTTTTTT
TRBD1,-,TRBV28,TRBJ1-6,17,CASSVDRGSSYNSPLHF,TGTGCCAGCAGTGTCGACAGGGGGAGCTCCTATAATTCACCCCTCCACTTT
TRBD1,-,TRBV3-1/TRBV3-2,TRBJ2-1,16,CASSPGQGDSYNEQFF,TGTGCCAGCAGCCCCGGACAGGGAGACTCCTACAATGAGCAGTTCTTC
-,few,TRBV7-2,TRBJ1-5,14,CASSLSGRGQPQHF,TGTGCCAGCAGCTTATCGGGCAGGGGTCAGCCCCAGCATTTT
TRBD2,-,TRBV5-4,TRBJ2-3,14,CASSPARGGDTQYF,TGTGCCAGCAGCCCGGCGAGGGGAGGGGATACGCAGTATTTT
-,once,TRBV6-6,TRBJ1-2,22,CASSRIYGGREGGTGTSYGYTF,TGTGCCAGCAGTCGCATATATGGGGGGAGGGAGGGCGGTACCGGGACATCCTATGGCTACACCTTC
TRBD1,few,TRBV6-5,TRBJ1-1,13,CASSRQGNTEAFF,TGTGCCAGCAGTCGACAGGGGAACACTGAAGCTTTCTTT
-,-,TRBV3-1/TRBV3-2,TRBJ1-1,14,CASSQSAVNTEAFF,TGTGCCAGCAGCCAATCGGCGGTGAACACTGAAGCTTTCTTT
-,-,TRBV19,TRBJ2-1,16,CASSIRPTSPYNEQFF,TGTGCCAGTAGTATCCGTCCGACTTCTCCTTACAATGAGCAGTTCTTC
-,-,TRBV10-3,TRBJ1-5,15,CAISEWDNSNQPQHF,TGTGCCATCAGTGAGTGGGACAATAGCAATCAGCCCCAGCATTTT
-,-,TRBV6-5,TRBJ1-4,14,CASSYQGTNEKLFF,TGTGCCAGCAGTTACCAGGGGACTAATGAAAAACTGTTTTTT
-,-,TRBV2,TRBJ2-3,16,CASSENGQLSTDTQYF,TGTGCCAGCAGTGAAAACGGACAACTTAGCACAGATACGCAGTATTTT
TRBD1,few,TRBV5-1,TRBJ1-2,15,CASSLGGQGGYGYTF,TGCGCCAGCAGCTTGGGGGGACAGGGCGGCTATGGCTACACCTTC
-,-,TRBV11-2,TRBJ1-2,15,CASSPQQDSFYGYTF,TGTGCCAGCAGCCCGCAGCAGGACAGCTTCTATGGCTACACCTTC
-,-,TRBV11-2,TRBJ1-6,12,CASSWPNSPLHF,TGTGCCAGCAGCTGGCCTAATTCACCCCTCCACTTT
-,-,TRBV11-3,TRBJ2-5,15,CASSFQGRGQETQYF,TGTGCCAGCAGCTTCCAGGGGCGCGGGCAAGAGACCCAGTACTTC
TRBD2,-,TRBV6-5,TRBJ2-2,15,CASERGGVSTGELFF,TGTGCCAGCGAGCGGGGGGGCGTTAGCACCGGGGAGCTGTTTTTT
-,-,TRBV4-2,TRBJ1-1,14,CASSQARLNTEAFF,TGTGCCAGCAGCCAAGCCAGGTTGAACACTGAAGCTTTCTTT
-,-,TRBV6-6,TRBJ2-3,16,CASSYGGARRPDTQYF,TGTGCCAGCAGTTACGGGGGGGCCAGGCGTCCAGATACGCAGTATTTT
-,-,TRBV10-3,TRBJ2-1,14,CAISDTVPVSEQFF,TGTGCCATCAGTGATACGGTCCCGGTGAGTGAGCAGTTCTTC
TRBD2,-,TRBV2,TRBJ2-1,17,CASSELAGGPGGLVQFF,TGTGCCAGCAGTGAACTAGCGGGGGGACCAGGGGGACTTGTGCAGTTCTTC
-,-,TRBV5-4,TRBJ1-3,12,CASSEVGNTIYF,TGTGCCAGCAGCGAGGTGGGAAACACCATATATTTT
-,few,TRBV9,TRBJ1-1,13,CASSVVRAAEAFF,TGTGCCAGCAGCGTAGTGCGGGCGGCTGAAGCTTTCTTT
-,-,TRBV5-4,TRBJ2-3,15,CASSGGGASTDTQYF,TGTGCCAGCAGCGGTGGTGGAGCTAGCACAGATACGCAGTATTTT
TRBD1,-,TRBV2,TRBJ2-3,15,CASSGNQGGTDTQYF,TGTGCCAGCAGTGGCAATCAGGGGGGCACAGATACGCAGTATTTT
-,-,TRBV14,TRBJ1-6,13,CASGGLGGSPLHF,TGTGCCAGCGGAGGCCTGGGGGGTTCACCCCTCCACTTT
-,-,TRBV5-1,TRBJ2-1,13,CASNPGQDNEQFF,TGCGCCAGCAACCCGGGACAAGACAATGAGCAGTTCTTC
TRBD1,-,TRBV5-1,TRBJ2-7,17,CASSLGTQGRGPYEQYF,TGCGCCAGCAGCTTGGGGACACAGGGGCGAGGTCCCTACGAGCAGTACTTC
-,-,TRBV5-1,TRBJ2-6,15,CASSSRGTGANVLTF,TGCGCCAGCAGCTCGAGGGGGACTGGGGCCAACGTCCTGACTTTC
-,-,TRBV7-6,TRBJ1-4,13,CASSLGGNEKLFF,TGTGCCAGCAGCTTAGGCGGAAATGAAAAACTGTTTTTT
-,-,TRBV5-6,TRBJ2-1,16,CASTTRIWGVRNEQFF,TGTGCCAGCACAACGAGGATATGGGGGGTCAGGAATGAGCAGTTCTTC
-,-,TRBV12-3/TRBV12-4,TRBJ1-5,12,CASSLRAQPQHF,TGTGCCAGCAGTTTACGAGCGCAGCCCCAGCATTTT
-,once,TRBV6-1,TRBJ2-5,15,CASSEAGDPWETQYF,TGTGCCAGCAGTGAAGCTGGAGACCCCTGGGAGACCCAGTACTTC
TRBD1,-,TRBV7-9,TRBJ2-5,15,CASSGVDRAQETQYF,TGTGCCAGCAGCGGAGTCGACAGGGCCCAAGAGACCCAGTACTTC
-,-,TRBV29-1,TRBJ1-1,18,CSVEGPIIQWVANTEAFF,TGCAGCGTTGAAGGCCCCATCATACAGTGGGTGGCGAACACTGAAGCTTTCTTT
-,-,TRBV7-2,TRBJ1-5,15,CASSQGIVPDQPQHF,TGTGCCAGCAGCCAGGGGATTGTCCCGGATCAGCCCCAGCATTTT